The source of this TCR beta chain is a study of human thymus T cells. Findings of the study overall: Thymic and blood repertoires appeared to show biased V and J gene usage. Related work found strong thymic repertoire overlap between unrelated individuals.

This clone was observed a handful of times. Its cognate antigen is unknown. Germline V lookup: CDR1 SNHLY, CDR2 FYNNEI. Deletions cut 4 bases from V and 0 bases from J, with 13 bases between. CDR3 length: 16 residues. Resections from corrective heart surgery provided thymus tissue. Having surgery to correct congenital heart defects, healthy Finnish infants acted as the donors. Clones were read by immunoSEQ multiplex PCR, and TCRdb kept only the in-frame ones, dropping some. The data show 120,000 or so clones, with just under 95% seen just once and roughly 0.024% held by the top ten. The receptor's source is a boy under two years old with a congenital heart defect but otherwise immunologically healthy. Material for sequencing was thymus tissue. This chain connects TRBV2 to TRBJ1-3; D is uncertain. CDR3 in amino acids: CASSVGGRRSGNTIYF. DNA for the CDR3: TGTGCCAGCAGTGTTGGTGGGCGCCGCTCTGGAAACACCATATATTTT.